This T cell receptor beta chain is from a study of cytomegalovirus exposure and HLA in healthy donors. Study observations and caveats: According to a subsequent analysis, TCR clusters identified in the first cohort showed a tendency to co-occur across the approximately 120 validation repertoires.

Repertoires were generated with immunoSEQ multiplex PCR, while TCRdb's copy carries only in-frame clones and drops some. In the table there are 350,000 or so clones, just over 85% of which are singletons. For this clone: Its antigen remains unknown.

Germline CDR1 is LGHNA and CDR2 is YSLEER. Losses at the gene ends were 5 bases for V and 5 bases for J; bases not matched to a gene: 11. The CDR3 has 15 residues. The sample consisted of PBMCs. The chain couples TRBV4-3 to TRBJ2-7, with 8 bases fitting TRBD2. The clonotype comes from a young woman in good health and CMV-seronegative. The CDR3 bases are TGCGCCAGCAGCTCGAGCGGGAGTGGGAGGGACGAGCAGTACTTC. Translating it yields CASSSSGSGRDEQYF.